This section outlines one T cell receptor (beta chain) sequence together with its context. This record comes from a study of blood T cell repertoires in COVID-19. Study-wide context: Spain, Italy and the United States supplied samples that represented acute and convalescent COVID-19. Nucleic acid was either cDNA or gDNA, and it came from T cells, B-cell-depleted T cells, or PBMCs.

Some clones are missing from TCRdb's copy, which holds only in-frame ones; the method was immunoSEQ multiplex PCR. The sample consists of 200,000 to 300,000 clones, about 88% of them appearing once. Per the germline V gene, CDR1 is SGHRS and CDR2 is YFSETQ. This CDR3 has 14 residues. The trim removed 5 bases at V and 7 bases at J, leaving 8 bases unmatched. The sequence derives from a man younger than 45 with active or convalescent COVID-19. V usage is TRBV5-1 and J usage is TRBJ2-1; 8 nucleotides match TRBD1. Sequenced material: peripheral blood. The CDR3 region has the DNA TGCGCCAGCAGACCAGGGGGCGCGGGGAATGAGCAGTTCTTC. Its protein is CASRPGGAGNEQFF.